The sequence of this T cell receptor (beta chain) was determined in a study of vaccination and CD4 T cells after COVID-19. Study-level information: Cultures serving as controls received a peptide pool (CEFX or HIV-1 Nef) or no peptide.

This clonotype is medium-sized by share. The antigen is unknown. Treatment: roughly ten-day PBMC culture with coronavirus spike peptide pools or control peptides (ViraFEST assay). Pre-COVID-19 pandemic sampling (2011-2018) yielded the unexposed donor's CD4+ T cells. V shed 5 bases and J 2 bases; nucleotides not matched to a gene: 6. The germline CDR1 and CDR2 sequences are MDHEN and SYDVKM. The CDR3 is 15 amino acids. Oncomine TCR Beta short-read sequencing was applied to DNA from cultured CD4+ T cells. TCRdb recomputed calls from the PCR reads with MiXCR, one row per CDR3 protein. Among about 1,400 distinct CDR3 sequences listed, roughly 13% were seen once.

This TCR came from a human donor in good health. Sequenced: CD4+ T cells from blood, cultured in vitro. The chain combines TRBV28 with TRBJ2-5; 9 bases map to TRBD1. This CDR3 reads CASSKPTGGQETQYF. The CDR3 DNA sequence: TGTGCCAGCAGTAAACCGACAGGGGGACAAGAGACCCAGTACTTC.